This is a list of T cell receptor beta chains from one sample in a study of blood T cell repertoires in COVID-19. The table came from immunoSEQ multiplex PCR; TCRdb's copy has only in-frame clones and leaves some out. The data hold 210,000 or so clones, with about 91% observed a single time. The sequenced sample consisted of peripheral blood. The receptors were sampled from a woman aged 40 to 49 with acute or convalescent COVID-19. Each CDR3 is given with its conserved first and last residue. Fields, in order: clone size, CDR3 length, D gene, J gene, V gene, CDR3 DNA, CDR3 protein. D genes are given only for firm matches. Size values are once, few and many counts, or a class for expanded clones, and some rows have none.

clone_size: -; cdr3_length: 13; d_call: TRBD1; j_call: TRBJ1-4; v_call: TRBV4-1; cdr3_nt: TGCGCCAGCAGCCGACAGGGAGGTGAAAAACTGTTTTTT; cdr3_aa: CASSRQGGEKLFF
clone_size: -; cdr3_length: 14; d_call: -; j_call: TRBJ1-1; v_call: TRBV7-2; cdr3_nt: TGTGCCAGCAGCAAAACAGGGATTCACACTGAAGCTTTCTTT; cdr3_aa: CASSKTGIHTEAFF
clone_size: -; cdr3_length: 14; d_call: -; j_call: TRBJ2-3; v_call: TRBV6-6; cdr3_nt: TGTGCCAGCAGTTTTAGCGTGAGCACAGATACGCAGTATTTT; cdr3_aa: CASSFSVSTDTQYF
clone_size: -; cdr3_length: 13; d_call: -; j_call: TRBJ1-2; v_call: TRBV10-2; cdr3_nt: TGCGCCAGCAGTGAGTCCCAGGGAGGCGGCTACACCTTC; cdr3_aa: CASSESQGGGYTF
clone_size: -; cdr3_length: 22; d_call: -; j_call: TRBJ2-1; v_call: TRBV9; cdr3_nt: TGTGCCAGCAGCGTAAGGGGTCGATCCGGGGGGGACAGGGTATTTTCCTACAATGAGCAGTTCTTC; cdr3_aa: CASSVRGRSGGDRVFSYNEQFF
clone_size: -; cdr3_length: 13; d_call: -; j_call: TRBJ2-6; v_call: TRBV13; cdr3_nt: TGTGCCAGCAGCCCCCGGGAGGCCAACGTCCTGACTTTC; cdr3_aa: CASSPREANVLTF
clone_size: -; cdr3_length: 16; d_call: TRBD2; j_call: TRBJ2-2; v_call: TRBV19; cdr3_nt: TGTGCCAGTGGAAGCGTGGCTAGCGGGACCACCGGGGAGCTGTTTTTT; cdr3_aa: CASGSVASGTTGELFF
clone_size: -; cdr3_length: 17; d_call: TRBD2; j_call: TRBJ2-5; v_call: TRBV9; cdr3_nt: TGTGCCAGCAGCGCCAGACTAGCGGGGGGGCTCCCAGAGACCCAGTACTTC; cdr3_aa: CASSARLAGGLPETQYF
clone_size: -; cdr3_length: 13; d_call: -; j_call: TRBJ1-2; v_call: TRBV24-1; cdr3_nt: TGTGCCACCAGTGATTTGTCGGACTATGGCTACACCTTC; cdr3_aa: CATSDLSDYGYTF
clone_size: -; cdr3_length: 14; d_call: -; j_call: TRBJ1-1; v_call: TRBV2; cdr3_nt: TGTGCCAGCAGTGAGAATGGCCGGCGGGCTGAAGCTTTCTTT; cdr3_aa: CASSENGRRAEAFF
clone_size: -; cdr3_length: 14; d_call: TRBD1; j_call: TRBJ1-5; v_call: TRBV7-2; cdr3_nt: TGTGCCAGCAGCTTAGGACAGGGGAATCAGCCCCAGCATTTT; cdr3_aa: CASSLGQGNQPQHF
clone_size: few; cdr3_length: 16; d_call: TRBD2; j_call: TRBJ2-6; v_call: TRBV29-1; cdr3_nt: TGCAGCGTTGTGCTTGGGAGGGACTCTGGGGCCAACGTCCTGACTTTC; cdr3_aa: CSVVLGRDSGANVLTF
clone_size: -; cdr3_length: 15; d_call: TRBD1; j_call: TRBJ1-1; v_call: TRBV10-2; cdr3_nt: TGCGCCAGCAGTCTCAGGGGGTCTCGGAACACTGAAGCTTTCTTT; cdr3_aa: CASSLRGSRNTEAFF
clone_size: -; cdr3_length: 14; d_call: TRBD2; j_call: TRBJ2-1; v_call: TRBV6-5; cdr3_nt: TGTGCCAGCAGGGAGCGGGGAAGCTACAATGAGCAGTTCTTC; cdr3_aa: CASRERGSYNEQFF
clone_size: -; cdr3_length: 14; d_call: -; j_call: TRBJ1-2; v_call: TRBV30; cdr3_nt: TGTGCCTGGAGTGTAGCTGTAGGAGGATATGGCTACACCTTC; cdr3_aa: CAWSVAVGGYGYTF
clone_size: -; cdr3_length: 16; d_call: TRBD2; j_call: TRBJ2-1; v_call: TRBV11-2; cdr3_nt: TGTGCCAGCAGCTTAGAACTAGCGAGGGGTTACAATGAGCAGTTCTTC; cdr3_aa: CASSLELARGYNEQFF
clone_size: -; cdr3_length: 15; d_call: TRBD1; j_call: TRBJ1-2; v_call: TRBV3-1/TRBV3-2; cdr3_nt: TGTGCCAGCAGCGCTCGGGGGGGACAGGGAAATGGCTACACCTTC; cdr3_aa: CASSARGGQGNGYTF
clone_size: -; cdr3_length: 16; d_call: TRBD2; j_call: TRBJ2-5; v_call: TRBV7-8; cdr3_nt: TGTGCCAGCAGCTCCCCTAGCGGGGGCTCCCCGGAGACCCAGTACTTC; cdr3_aa: CASSSPSGGSPETQYF
clone_size: once; cdr3_length: 11; d_call: -; j_call: TRBJ1-2; v_call: TRBV2; cdr3_nt: TGTGCCAGCACAACTAACTATGGCTACACCTTC; cdr3_aa: CASTTNYGYTF
clone_size: -; cdr3_length: 14; d_call: TRBD1; j_call: TRBJ1-1; v_call: TRBV2; cdr3_nt: TGTGCCAGCAGCATACAGGGGGGGGAGACTGAAGCTTTCTTT; cdr3_aa: CASSIQGGETEAFF
clone_size: -; cdr3_length: 13; d_call: -; j_call: TRBJ1-5; v_call: TRBV19; cdr3_nt: TGTGCCAGTAGTATACGGGGTGGGCAGCCCCAGCATTTT; cdr3_aa: CASSIRGGQPQHF
clone_size: -; cdr3_length: 14; d_call: -; j_call: TRBJ1-4; v_call: TRBV7-6; cdr3_nt: TGTGCCAGCAGCCACGGGACTTTTAATGAAAAACTGTTTTTT; cdr3_aa: CASSHGTFNEKLFF
clone_size: -; cdr3_length: 14; d_call: TRBD1; j_call: TRBJ2-3; v_call: TRBV7-9; cdr3_nt: TGTGCCAGCAGCTTAGTACAGGGGCTTGATACGCAGTATTTT; cdr3_aa: CASSLVQGLDTQYF
clone_size: -; cdr3_length: 15; d_call: -; j_call: TRBJ1-2; v_call: TRBV18; cdr3_nt: TGTGCCAGCTCACCACGGGGACAAGCGGACTATGGCTACACCTTC; cdr3_aa: CASSPRGQADYGYTF
clone_size: once; cdr3_length: 15; d_call: -; j_call: TRBJ2-3; v_call: TRBV4-2; cdr3_nt: TGTGCCAGCAGCCAGATGGGGGGGGCGCCGGATACGCAGTATTTT; cdr3_aa: CASSQMGGAPDTQYF
clone_size: -; cdr3_length: 17; d_call: TRBD1; j_call: TRBJ1-4; v_call: TRBV4-2; cdr3_nt: TGTGCCAGCAGCCAAGAGAGGGCAGGGACAGGGGGTGAAAAACTGTTTTTT; cdr3_aa: CASSQERAGTGGEKLFF
clone_size: -; cdr3_length: 13; d_call: -; j_call: TRBJ1-1; v_call: TRBV5-1; cdr3_nt: TGCGCCAGCAGCGGAGACGGATTCACTGAAGCTTTCTTT; cdr3_aa: CASSGDGFTEAFF
clone_size: -; cdr3_length: 15; d_call: -; j_call: TRBJ1-1; v_call: TRBV4-1; cdr3_nt: TGCGCCAGCAGCCAAGCTCGGGGGGAAAGGACTGAAGCTTTCTTT; cdr3_aa: CASSQARGERTEAFF
clone_size: once; cdr3_length: 15; d_call: -; j_call: TRBJ1-2; v_call: TRBV9; cdr3_nt: TGTGCCAGCAGCGTAGAGGGGAGGGACCTACATGGCTACACCTTC; cdr3_aa: CASSVEGRDLHGYTF
clone_size: -; cdr3_length: 15; d_call: -; j_call: TRBJ1-3; v_call: TRBV7-2; cdr3_nt: TGTGCCAGCAGCTTAGACAGTTTCTCTGGAAACACCATATATTTT; cdr3_aa: CASSLDSFSGNTIYF
clone_size: -; cdr3_length: 16; d_call: -; j_call: TRBJ2-1; v_call: TRBV4-2; cdr3_nt: TGTGCCAGCAGCCAATCGGGGCGGGGGCCCCGGAATGAGCAGTTCTTC; cdr3_aa: CASSQSGRGPRNEQFF
clone_size: -; cdr3_length: 14; d_call: TRBD1; j_call: TRBJ1-1; v_call: TRBV19; cdr3_nt: TGTGCCAGTAGTCAGCGACAGGGGGGCACTGAAGCTTTCTTT; cdr3_aa: CASSQRQGGTEAFF
clone_size: -; cdr3_length: 16; d_call: TRBD2; j_call: TRBJ2-2; v_call: TRBV30; cdr3_nt: TGTGCCTGGAGCGGACTAGCGGGGCCGAACACCGGGGAGCTGTTTTTT; cdr3_aa: CAWSGLAGPNTGELFF
clone_size: -; cdr3_length: 13; d_call: -; j_call: TRBJ1-2; v_call: TRBV9; cdr3_nt: TGTGCCAGCAGCGTAGACAGCCACTATGGCTACACCTTC; cdr3_aa: CASSVDSHYGYTF
clone_size: -; cdr3_length: 15; d_call: TRBD1; j_call: TRBJ1-2; v_call: TRBV9; cdr3_nt: TGTGCCAGCAGCGGAGACAGGGGGCAGGACTATGGCTACACCTTC; cdr3_aa: CASSGDRGQDYGYTF
clone_size: -; cdr3_length: 18; d_call: TRBD2; j_call: TRBJ2-3; v_call: TRBV11-2; cdr3_nt: TGTGCCAGCAGCCCTCGGACTAGCGGGGCCTCAAGCACAGATACGCAGTATTTT; cdr3_aa: CASSPRTSGASSTDTQYF
clone_size: -; cdr3_length: 13; d_call: -; j_call: TRBJ2-6; v_call: TRBV7-2; cdr3_nt: TGTGCCAGCAGCCTCCTCTGGGCCAACGTCCTGACTTTC; cdr3_aa: CASSLLWANVLTF
clone_size: -; cdr3_length: 15; d_call: TRBD2; j_call: TRBJ2-2; v_call: TRBV6-5; cdr3_nt: TGTGCCAGCAGTTCAGGGACTAGCGGGTTCGGGGAGCTGTTTTTT; cdr3_aa: CASSSGTSGFGELFF
clone_size: few; cdr3_length: 15; d_call: -; j_call: TRBJ1-4; v_call: TRBV25-1; cdr3_nt: TGTGCCAGCAGTGAATTACAGGGCGGGCGTGAAAAACTGTTTTTT; cdr3_aa: CASSELQGGREKLFF
clone_size: once; cdr3_length: 15; d_call: TRBD1; j_call: TRBJ1-3; v_call: TRBV5-1; cdr3_nt: TGCGCCAGCCGGCGGGGGGAAGGGGGCCGGAACACCATATATTTT; cdr3_aa: CASRRGEGGRNTIYF
clone_size: -; cdr3_length: 15; d_call: TRBD1; j_call: TRBJ1-5; v_call: TRBV24-1; cdr3_nt: TGTGCCACCAGTGATCACAGGGGGGGCAATCAGCCCCAGCATTTT; cdr3_aa: CATSDHRGGNQPQHF
clone_size: -; cdr3_length: 14; d_call: -; j_call: TRBJ1-1; v_call: TRBV5-1; cdr3_nt: TGCGCCAGCAGCTTCAGGGGTGCTCGTACTGAAGCTTTCTTT; cdr3_aa: CASSFRGARTEAFF
clone_size: -; cdr3_length: 18; d_call: TRBD2; j_call: TRBJ2-5; v_call: TRBV9; cdr3_nt: TGTGCCAGCAGTTTCGGACTAGCGGGCTACCTCGGTCAAGAGACCCAGTACTTC; cdr3_aa: CASSFGLAGYLGQETQYF
clone_size: -; cdr3_length: 14; d_call: TRBD2; j_call: TRBJ2-3; v_call: TRBV3-1/TRBV3-2; cdr3_nt: TGTGCCAGCAGCCAAGGGGGGGGTGGAGATACGCAGTATTTT; cdr3_aa: CASSQGGGGDTQYF
clone_size: -; cdr3_length: 14; d_call: -; j_call: TRBJ2-3; v_call: TRBV19; cdr3_nt: TGTGCCAGTAAGAGGCGGGGAGACACAGATACGCAGTATTTT; cdr3_aa: CASKRRGDTDTQYF
clone_size: -; cdr3_length: 15; d_call: -; j_call: TRBJ1-5; v_call: TRBV27; cdr3_nt: TGTGCCAGCAGTCAAGGGGTGACCAGCAATCAGCCCCAGCATTTT; cdr3_aa: CASSQGVTSNQPQHF
clone_size: -; cdr3_length: 16; d_call: TRBD1; j_call: TRBJ2-2; v_call: TRBV4-1; cdr3_nt: TGCGCCAGCAGCCAAGCAGGACAGGGTGGCACCGGGGAGCTGTTTTTT; cdr3_aa: CASSQAGQGGTGELFF
clone_size: -; cdr3_length: 14; d_call: -; j_call: TRBJ1-3; v_call: TRBV25-1; cdr3_nt: TGTCCAAAAACCCACAGTCCATCTGGAAACACCATATATTTT; cdr3_aa: CPKTHSPSGNTIYF
clone_size: once; cdr3_length: 15; d_call: TRBD1; j_call: TRBJ1-1; v_call: TRBV2; cdr3_nt: TGTGCCAGCAGTTCTTCAGGGGGACATAACACTGAAGCTTTCTTT; cdr3_aa: CASSSSGGHNTEAFF
clone_size: -; cdr3_length: 18; d_call: -; j_call: TRBJ2-6; v_call: TRBV19; cdr3_nt: TGTGCCAGTAGTGTAACAGGGATGTTCCTCTCTGGGGCCAACGTCCTGACTTTC; cdr3_aa: CASSVTGMFLSGANVLTF
clone_size: once; cdr3_length: 13; d_call: -; j_call: TRBJ1-2; v_call: TRBV2; cdr3_nt: TGTGCCAGCGCCCCAGGGGTTGGCTATGGCTACACCTTC; cdr3_aa: CASAPGVGYGYTF
clone_size: -; cdr3_length: 17; d_call: TRBD1; j_call: TRBJ1-1; v_call: TRBV15; cdr3_nt: TGTGCCACCAGCAGAGATTTTGAGGGACAGGTCAACACTGAAGCTTTCTTT; cdr3_aa: CATSRDFEGQVNTEAFF
clone_size: -; cdr3_length: 15; d_call: TRBD1; j_call: TRBJ1-5; v_call: TRBV5-8; cdr3_nt: TGTGCCAGCAGCTTCAGGGGGGTGAGCAATCAGCCCCAGCATTTT; cdr3_aa: CASSFRGVSNQPQHF
clone_size: once; cdr3_length: 13; d_call: -; j_call: TRBJ2-1; v_call: TRBV2; cdr3_nt: TGTGCCAGCAGTTCAATAGCCTACAATGAGCAGTTCTTC; cdr3_aa: CASSSIAYNEQFF